This T cell receptor (beta chain) came from a study of post-analysis software for immune sequencing data. Study conclusions and caveats: The five TRBV segments detected at higher frequency in patients than in controls included TRBV5-6, TRBV5-1 and TRBV20-1.

Unique molecular identifiers featured in each of the TCR beta cDNA libraries. TCRdb reprocessed the PCR reads with MiXCR, giving one entry per CDR3 protein. This sample carries approximately 570,000 distinct CDR3 sequences, around 40% of them seen once, and the ten largest clones take under 2%. Comments on this clonotype: Antigen: not known.

The V gene lost 5 bases and the J gene lost 4 bases, with 12 bases spanning the gap. The CDR3 has 14 residues. The genes are TRBV12-3 or TRBV12-4 and TRBJ2-1; TRBD1 might be the D (5 bases). This sequence was found in a girl aged 10-17 years with multiple sclerosis. The material sequenced was blood. CDR3 amino acids: CASSLLQDYNEQFF. The CDR3 nucleotides are TGTGCCAGCAGTCTCTTACAGGATTACAATGAGCAGTTCTTC.